A selection of T cell receptor beta chains follows, all from one sample in a study of blood T cell repertoires in COVID-19. Profiled with immunoSEQ multiplex PCR; TCRdb holds only in-frame clones, not every one. The sample shows around 200,000 clones, approximately 84% of them seen only once. The sequenced material came from peripheral blood. These receptors all stem from a man aged 35 to 55 with active or convalescent COVID-19. CDR3s include the opening cysteine and the closing phenylalanine or tryptophan. D genes are given only for firm matches. A row's size may be missing; if present it is once, few, many or a size class.

clone size	V gene	J gene	D gene	CDR3 protein	CDR3 DNA
.	TRBV27	TRBJ2-6	.	CASSPGSGANVLTF	TGTGCCAGCAGTCCGGGATCTGGGGCCAACGTCCTGACTTTC
once	TRBV5-8	TRBJ1-5	.	CASSLGGVLWTQHF	TGTGCCAGCAGCTTGGGGGGGGTACTCTGGACCCAGCATTTT
.	TRBV5-4	TRBJ2-2	.	CASSWGPEGFGELFF	TGTGCCAGCAGCTGGGGACCGGAGGGCTTCGGGGAGCTGTTTTTT
.	TRBV28	TRBJ1-1	TRBD1	CASSGDRVMLNTEAFF	TGTGCCAGCAGTGGGGACAGGGTAATGCTGAACACTGAAGCTTTCTTT
.	TRBV11-2	TRBJ2-1	TRBD2	CASSLGQRGLYNEQFF	TGTGCCAGCAGCTTAGGCCAGCGGGGGTTGTACAATGAGCAGTTCTTC
.	TRBV9	TRBJ2-7	TRBD1	CASSVGQGAYEQYF	TGTGCCAGCAGCGTAGGACAGGGGGCTTACGAGCAGTACTTC
.	TRBV18	TRBJ2-7	TRBD1	CASSSGQGNEQYF	TGTGCCAGCTCGTCGGGACAGGGCAACGAGCAGTACTTC
.	TRBV7-9	TRBJ1-3	.	CASTPSRDSGNTIYF	TGTGCCAGCACCCCGTCACGGGACTCTGGAAACACCATATATTTT
.	TRBV6-6	TRBJ1-2	.	CASRSLDSHGYTF	TGTGCCAGCAGATCCCTTGACAGTCATGGCTACACCTTC
.	TRBV7-9	TRBJ1-3	.	CATQGFSGNTIYF	TGTGCCACCCAGGGTTTCTCTGGAAACACCATATATTTT
.	TRBV19	TRBJ1-4	TRBD1	CASSPRDSWNEKLFF	TGTGCCAGTAGTCCGAGGGACAGCTGGAATGAAAAACTGTTTTTT
.	TRBV28	TRBJ2-3	TRBD2	CASSLPSGRVDTQYF	TGTGCCAGCAGTTTACCTAGCGGGAGGGTCGATACGCAGTATTTT
.	TRBV27	TRBJ1-2	.	CASSQKGGATYGYTF	TGTGCCAGCAGCCAGAAGGGGGGGGCTACCTATGGCTACACCTTC
.	TRBV7-3	TRBJ2-1	TRBD2	CASSSISTSGSREQFF	TGTGCCAGCAGCTCCATCTCGACTAGCGGCTCCCGCGAGCAGTTCTTC
.	TRBV5-1	TRBJ2-2	.	CASSLARQSSNTGELFF	TGCGCCAGCAGCTTGGCCCGACAGAGCTCGAACACCGGGGAGCTGTTTTTT
.	TRBV7-2	TRBJ2-7	.	CASAQLFWEQYF	TGTGCCAGCGCACAGCTCTTTTGGGAGCAGTACTTC
once	TRBV6-5	TRBJ1-2	.	CASTLTVGQGYGYTF	TGTGCCAGCACCCTGACGGTCGGACAAGGTTATGGCTACACCTTC
few	TRBV7-2	TRBJ1-1	TRBD1	CASRAGGYTEAFF	TGTGCCAGCAGAGCAGGGGGATACACTGAAGCTTTCTTT
.	TRBV11-2	TRBJ1-6	.	CASSLRVVGDNSPLHF	TGTGCCAGCAGCTTACGGGTCGTCGGGGATAATTCACCCCTCCACTTT
once	TRBV27	TRBJ2-1	TRBD1	CASSQNRGLRSYNEQFF	TGTGCCAGCAGTCAAAACAGGGGGCTGCGCTCCTACAATGAGCAGTTCTTC
.	TRBV11-1	TRBJ2-2	TRBD1	CASSPGQGSTGELFF	TGTGCCAGCAGCCCGGGACAGGGGTCGACCGGGGAGCTGTTTTTT
.	TRBV2	TRBJ2-2	.	CASRPLGAGFTGELFF	TGTGCCAGCAGACCCCTCGGGGCGGGGTTCACCGGGGAGCTGTTTTTT
.	TRBV27	TRBJ2-1	.	CASSLSSAYNEQFF	TGTGCCAGCAGTTTATCTTCTGCCTACAATGAGCAGTTCTTC
few	TRBV30	TRBJ1-3	.	CAWSLNGRNTIYF	TGTGCCTGGAGTTTAAACGGTAGAAACACCATATATTTT
.	TRBV6-5	TRBJ2-1	TRBD1	CASRREGTGIYEQFF	TGTGCCAGCAGGAGAGAGGGGACAGGGATCTATGAGCAGTTCTTC
.	TRBV19	TRBJ1-1	.	CASSVLTEAFF	TGTGCCAGTAGTGTCTTAACTGAAGCTTTCTTT